This T cell receptor (beta chain) was observed in a study of blood T cell repertoires in COVID-19. In the study overall: The samples span acute and convalescent COVID-19 from the United States, Italy and Spain.

Study processing details: Reference gene primers were amplified, and this amplification served to estimate nucleated cell counts. TCRdb's copy holds only in-frame clones and misses some; the assay was immunoSEQ multiplex PCR. The DNA gave D and trimming, while V, J and clone size come from that table. The repertoire holds some 66,000 clones, roughly nine tenths seen once, with less than 8% in the top ten. The CDR3 has 15 residues. The V gene lost 2 bases and the J gene lost 3 bases, with 14 bases spanning the gap. CDR1 is MGHRA and CDR2 is YSYEKL in the germline V gene. The TCR comes from a human donor in a cohort sampled during active COVID-19. The V and J genes are TRBV4-1 and TRBJ2-7; D is possibly TRBD1 (8 bases). Sequenced: peripheral blood. CDR3 residues: CASSQPDREGYEQYF. CDR3 DNA: TGCGCCAGCAGCCAACCGGACAGGGAGGGCTACGAGCAGTACTTC.